The clone carrying this T cell receptor (beta chain) turned up a few times. Its antigen is not known. TCRdb reprocessed the reads with MiXCR, giving one entry per CDR3 protein. This repertoire shows more than 400,000 distinct CDR3 sequences, about 26% found once; its top ten account for 13%. This record belongs to a study of T cell repertoires in cytomegalovirus infection. Study-level points and caveats: Carriers of CMV plus the relevant HLA were identified by cumulative public TCR beta family frequency. HLA-C-restricted CMV-specific TCR beta clonotypes were dominant in the ex vivo response.

The CDR3 is 18 residues long. The germline V and J ends were trimmed by 2 bases and 8 bases, with 28 bases remaining between them. The germline CDR1 and CDR2 sequences are DFQATT and SNEGSKA (reference sequence). The origin of this receptor is a human donor in good health (CMV status not recorded). Some clones in this sample may be carry-over from other donors' samples. The chain has TRBV20-1 and TRBJ2-1; D possibly corresponds to TRBD2 (6 bases). Sequenced material: PBMCs. The CDR3: CSARRGSRDSLRGDEQFF. For the CDR3, the DNA is TGCAGTGCTAGAAGGGGTTCAAGGGACTCACTCAGAGGGGATGAGCAGTTCTTC.